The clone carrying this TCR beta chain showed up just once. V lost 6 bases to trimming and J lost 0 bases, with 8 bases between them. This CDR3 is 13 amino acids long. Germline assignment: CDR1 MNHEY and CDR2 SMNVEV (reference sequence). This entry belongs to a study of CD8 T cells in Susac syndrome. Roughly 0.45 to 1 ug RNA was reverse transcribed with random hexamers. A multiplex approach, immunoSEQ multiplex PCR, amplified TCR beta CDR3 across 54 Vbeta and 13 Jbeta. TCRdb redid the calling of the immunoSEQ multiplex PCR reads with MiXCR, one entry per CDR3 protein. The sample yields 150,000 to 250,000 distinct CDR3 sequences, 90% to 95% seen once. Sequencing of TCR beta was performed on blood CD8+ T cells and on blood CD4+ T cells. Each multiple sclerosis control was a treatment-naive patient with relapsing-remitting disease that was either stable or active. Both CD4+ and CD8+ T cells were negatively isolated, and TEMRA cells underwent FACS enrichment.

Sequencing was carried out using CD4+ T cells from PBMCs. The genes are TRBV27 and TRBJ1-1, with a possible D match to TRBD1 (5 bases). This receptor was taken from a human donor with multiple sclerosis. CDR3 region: CASRRGMNTEAFF. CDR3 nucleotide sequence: TGTGCCAGCAGAAGGGGTATGAACACTGAAGCTTTCTTT.